This T cell receptor beta chain was observed in a study of radiation and T cells in renal cell carcinoma. General study findings and limits: Top tumor clonotypes rose in blood 2 weeks post-radiation, then contracted.

As for this clone: As yet, its antigen is unknown.

Time point given: blood 4 weeks post-SBRT, at nephrectomy. Treatment specified: 15 Gy SBRT to primary tumor, nephrectomy 4 weeks later. The CDR3 covers 12 residues. Per germline, CDR1 SGHAT and CDR2 FQNNGV. Trimming removed 5 bases at V and 9 bases at J, with 10 bases between. Clones were sequenced by immunoSEQ multiplex PCR, and TCRdb holds only the in-frame ones, with some missing. The sample comprises some 150,000 clones, approximately 86% of which are singletons, and under 20% rests with the top ten. V is TRBV11-2 and J is TRBJ2-2, with unresolved D. Here the sequenced sample was blood, taken from a patient whose treatment included radiotherapy and nephrectomy. This clonotype was obtained from a woman in her fifties or sixties with renal cell carcinoma. This CDR3 reads CASSQVTRELFF. Here the CDR3 DNA reads TGTGCCAGCAGCCAGGTGACTCGGGAGCTGTTTTTT.